This TCR beta chain was documented in a study of cytomegalovirus exposure and HLA in healthy donors. Study results and caveats: In a later analysis, TCR beta V- and J-gene trimming was associated with a missense DCLRE1C variant.

Remarks on this clone: Its antigen remains unknown.

PCR primers comprised 60 Vbeta and 13 Jbeta primers. The assay was immunoSEQ multiplex PCR, and TCRdb's table has in-frame clones only and misses some. This specimen shows 150,000 or so clones; the ten leading clones hold roughly 1.3%. Germline-derived CDR1 and CDR2 are SNHLY and FYNNEI. V was clipped by 4 bases and J by 2 bases, with 11 bases between them. CDR3 length equals 14 residues. The sample taken for sequencing was PBMCs. The chain recombines TRBV2 with TRBJ1-2; D is unresolved. The origin of this receptor is a woman in her sixties in good health and CMV-seronegative. The CDR3 region has the DNA TGTGCCAGCAGTGTTCGCAGTTACAACTATGGCTACACCTTC. Encoded protein: CASSVRSYNYGYTF.